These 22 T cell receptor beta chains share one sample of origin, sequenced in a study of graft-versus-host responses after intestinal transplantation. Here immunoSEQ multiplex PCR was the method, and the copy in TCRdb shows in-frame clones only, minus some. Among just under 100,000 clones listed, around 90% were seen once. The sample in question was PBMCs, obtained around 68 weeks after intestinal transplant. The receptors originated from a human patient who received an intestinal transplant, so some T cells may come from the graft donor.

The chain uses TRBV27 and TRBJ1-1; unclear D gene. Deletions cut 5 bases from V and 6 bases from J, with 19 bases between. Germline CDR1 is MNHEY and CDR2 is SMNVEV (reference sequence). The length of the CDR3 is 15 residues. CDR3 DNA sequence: TGTGCCAGCAGTAACAAGAGGGAGATCGGCGCTGAAGCTTTCTTT. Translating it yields CASSNKREIGAEAFF.

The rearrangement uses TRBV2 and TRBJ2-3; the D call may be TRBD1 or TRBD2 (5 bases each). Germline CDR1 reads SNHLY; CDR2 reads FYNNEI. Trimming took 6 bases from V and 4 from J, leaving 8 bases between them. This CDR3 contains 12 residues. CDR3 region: CASRGRADTQYF. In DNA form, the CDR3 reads TGTGCCAGCAGGGGGCGGGCAGATACGCAGTATTTT.

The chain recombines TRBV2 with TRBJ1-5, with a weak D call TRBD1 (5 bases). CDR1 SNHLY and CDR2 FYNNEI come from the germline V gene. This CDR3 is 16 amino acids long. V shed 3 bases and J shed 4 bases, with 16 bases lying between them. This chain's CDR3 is CASSDQTRTLNQPQHF. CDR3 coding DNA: TGTGCCAGCAGTGACCAAACCCGGACACTTAATCAGCCCCAGCATTTT.

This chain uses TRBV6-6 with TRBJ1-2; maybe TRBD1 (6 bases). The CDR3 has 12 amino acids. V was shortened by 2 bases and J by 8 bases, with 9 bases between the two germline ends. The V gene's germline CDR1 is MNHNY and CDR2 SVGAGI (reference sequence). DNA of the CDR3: TGTGCCAGCAGTTACAACGGACAGGGCTACACCTTC. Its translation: CASSYNGQGYTF.

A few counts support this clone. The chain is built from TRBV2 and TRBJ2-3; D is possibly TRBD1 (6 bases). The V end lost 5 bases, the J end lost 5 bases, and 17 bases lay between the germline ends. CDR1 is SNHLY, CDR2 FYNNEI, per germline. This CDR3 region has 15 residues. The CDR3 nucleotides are TGTGCCAGCAGTCCCCAGGGGAATCGTTTAGATACGCAGTATTTT. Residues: CASSPQGNRLDTQYF.

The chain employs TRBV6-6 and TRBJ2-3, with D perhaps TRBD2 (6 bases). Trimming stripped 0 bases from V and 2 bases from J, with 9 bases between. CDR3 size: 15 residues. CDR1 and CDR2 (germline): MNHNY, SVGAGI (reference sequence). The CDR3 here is CASSYSGGITDTQYF. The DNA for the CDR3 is TGTGCCAGCAGTTACTCGGGGGGAATCACAGATACGCAGTATTTT.

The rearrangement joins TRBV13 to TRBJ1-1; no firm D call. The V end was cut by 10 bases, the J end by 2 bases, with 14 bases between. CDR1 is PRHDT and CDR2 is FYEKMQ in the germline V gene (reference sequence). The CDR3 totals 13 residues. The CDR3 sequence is CATRHVPNTEAFF. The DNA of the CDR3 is TGTGCCACTCGCCATGTGCCTAACACTGAAGCTTTCTTT.

The CDR3, as DNA: TGTGCCAGCAGCCAAGATTGGGTTGATGGCTACACCTTC. Its protein is CASSQDWVDGYTF. J is TRBJ1-2 and V is TRBV4-2, with D hard to call. V gave up 0 bases and J gave up 6 bases, with 8 bases separating them. The germline V gene has CDR1 LGHNA and CDR2 YNFKEQ. The CDR3 is 13 amino acids.

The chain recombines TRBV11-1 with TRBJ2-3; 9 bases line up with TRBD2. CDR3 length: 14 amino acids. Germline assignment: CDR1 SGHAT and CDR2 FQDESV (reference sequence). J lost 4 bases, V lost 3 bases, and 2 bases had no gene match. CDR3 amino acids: CASSFSSGADTQYF. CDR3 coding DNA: TGTGCCAGCAGCTTTTCTAGCGGGGCAGATACGCAGTATTTT.

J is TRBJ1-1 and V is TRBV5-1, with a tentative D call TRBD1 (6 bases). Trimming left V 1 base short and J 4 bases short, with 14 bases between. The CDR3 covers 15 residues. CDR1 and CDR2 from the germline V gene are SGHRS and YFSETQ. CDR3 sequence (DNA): TGCGCCAGCAGCTTGTCGGGACAACAAGGCACTGAAGCTTTCTTT. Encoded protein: CASSLSGQQGTEAFF.

The CDR3: CASSPQSGLAIDEQYF. Here the CDR3 DNA reads TGTGCCAGCAGCCCCCAGTCCGGTCTAGCGATCGACGAGCAGTACTTC. This chain connects TRBV7-2 to TRBJ2-7, with a possible D match to TRBD2 (6 bases). Germline V gene data show CDR1 as SGHTA and CDR2 as FQGNSA. V was clipped by 5 bases and J by 5 bases, with 22 bases between them. The CDR3 sequence is 16 residues long. Full variable domain (rest looked up from reference TRBV7-2 and TRBJ2-7): GAGVSQSPSNKVTEKGKDVELRCDPISGHTALYWYRQSLGQGLEFLIYFQGNSAPDKSGLPSDRFSAERTGGSVSTLTIQRTQQEDSAVYLCASSPQSGLAIDEQYFGPGTRLTVT.

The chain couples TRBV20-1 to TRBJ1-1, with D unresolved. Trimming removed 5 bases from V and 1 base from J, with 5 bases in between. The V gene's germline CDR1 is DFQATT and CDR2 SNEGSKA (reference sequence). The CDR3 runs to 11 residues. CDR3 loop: CSALGNTEAFF. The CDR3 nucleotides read TGCAGTGCTTTAGGGAACACTGAAGCTTTCTTT.

The CDR3 DNA is TGTGCCAGCAGCTCCTTCCCTCGGGGAGGCGGGAGCAATCAGCCCCAGCATTTT. As protein: CASSSFPRGGGSNQPQHF. This sequence joins TRBV7-6 and TRBJ1-5; D is unresolved. V was trimmed by 4 bases and J by 1 base, leaving 20 bases between them. The CDR3 sequence is 18 residues long. Germline V CDR1 and CDR2: SGHVS, FNYEAQ.

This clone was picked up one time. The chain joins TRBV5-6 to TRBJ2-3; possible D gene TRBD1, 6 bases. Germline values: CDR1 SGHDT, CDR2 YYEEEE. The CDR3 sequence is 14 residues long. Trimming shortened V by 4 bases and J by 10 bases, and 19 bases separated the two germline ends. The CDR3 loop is CASSDGWGPRAQYF. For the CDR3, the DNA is TGTGCCAGCAGCGACGGCTGGGGGCCGAGGGCGCAGTATTTT.

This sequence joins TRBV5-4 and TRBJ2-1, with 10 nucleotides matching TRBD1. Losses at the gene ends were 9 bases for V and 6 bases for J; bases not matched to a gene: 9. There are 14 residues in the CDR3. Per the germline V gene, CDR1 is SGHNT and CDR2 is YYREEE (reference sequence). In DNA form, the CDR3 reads TGTGCCACCCCAGGGACAGGGGTTAGCAATGAGCAGTTCTTC. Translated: CATPGTGVSNEQFF.

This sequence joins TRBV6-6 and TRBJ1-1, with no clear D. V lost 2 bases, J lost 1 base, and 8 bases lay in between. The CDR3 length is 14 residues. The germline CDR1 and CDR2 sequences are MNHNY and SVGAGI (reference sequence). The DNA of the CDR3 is TGTGCCAGCAGTTACGGGAGGAGGAACACTGAAGCTTTCTTT. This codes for CASSYGRRNTEAFF.

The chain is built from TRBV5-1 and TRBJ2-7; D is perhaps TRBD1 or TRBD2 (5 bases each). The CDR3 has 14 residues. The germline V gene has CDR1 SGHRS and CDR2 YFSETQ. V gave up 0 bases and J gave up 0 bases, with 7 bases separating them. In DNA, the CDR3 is TGCGCCAGCAGCTTGGTTGGGACCTCCTACGAGCAGTACTTC. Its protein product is CASSLVGTSYEQYF.

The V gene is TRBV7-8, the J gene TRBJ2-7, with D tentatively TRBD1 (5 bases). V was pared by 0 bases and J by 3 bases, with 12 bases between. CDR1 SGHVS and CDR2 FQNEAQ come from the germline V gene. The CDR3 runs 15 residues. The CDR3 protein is CASSLAGQDGYEQYF. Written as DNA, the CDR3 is TGTGCCAGCAGCTTAGCGGGGCAGGATGGCTACGAGCAGTACTTC.

DNA of the CDR3: TGTGCCAGCAGCCGGGACAGGATCTATGGCTACACCTTC. Its translation: CASSRDRIYGYTF. The rearrangement uses TRBV9 and TRBJ1-2, with 8 bases fitting TRBD1. Germline-derived CDR1 and CDR2 are SGDLS and YYNGEE. The CDR3 covers 13 residues. With V trimmed by 4 bases and J by 4 bases, 3 bases remained unmatched.

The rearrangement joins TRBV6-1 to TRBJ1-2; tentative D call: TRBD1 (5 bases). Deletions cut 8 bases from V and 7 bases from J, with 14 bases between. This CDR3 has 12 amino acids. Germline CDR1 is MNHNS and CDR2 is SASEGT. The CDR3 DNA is TGTGCCAGCGTAAGGGGAGGTGGTGGCTACACCTTC. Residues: CASVRGGGGYTF.

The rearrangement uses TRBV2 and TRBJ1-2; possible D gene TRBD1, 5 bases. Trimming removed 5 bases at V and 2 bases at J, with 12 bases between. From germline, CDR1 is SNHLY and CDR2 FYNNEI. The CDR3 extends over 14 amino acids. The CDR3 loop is CASSPRTLNYGYTF. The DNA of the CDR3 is TGTGCCAGCAGTCCCAGGACACTAAACTATGGCTACACCTTC. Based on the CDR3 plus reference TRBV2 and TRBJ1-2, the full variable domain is EPEVTQTPSHQVTQMGQEVILRCVPISNHLYFYWYRQILGQKVEFLVSFYNNEISEKSEIFDDQFSVERPDGSNFTLKIRSTKLEDSAMYFCASSPRTLNYGYTFGSGTRLTVV.

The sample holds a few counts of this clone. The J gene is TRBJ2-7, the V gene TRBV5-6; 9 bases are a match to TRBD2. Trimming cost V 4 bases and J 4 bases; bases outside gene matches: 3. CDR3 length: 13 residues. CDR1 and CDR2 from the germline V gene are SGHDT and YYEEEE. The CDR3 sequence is CASSPAGGYEQYF. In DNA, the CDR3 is TGTGCCAGCAGCCCCGCGGGAGGGTACGAGCAGTACTTC.